The 32 T cell receptor beta chains listed next were all sequenced from one sample in a study of T cells expressing NK-cell markers. TCRdb reprocessed the 5' RACE reads, with one entry per CDR3 protein and no DNA. With hundreds of thousands of distinct CDR3 sequences in the sample, the ten largest clones hold 4% to 5%. What was sequenced was blood T cells: a sorted CD56 or NKG2C T cell subset, CD4+ or CD8+ T cells, or bulk PBMC T cells (not recorded which). These receptors originate from a woman aged 18 to 75 in good health.

The chain employs TRBV5-1 and TRBJ2-5; TCRdb proposes TRBD1, but this gene call is untestable without DNA. The V gene's germline CDR1 is SGHRS and CDR2 YFSETQ. The CDR3 length is 16 residues. CDR3 protein: CASSQSGTGGQETQYF.

The chain has TRBV24-1 and TRBJ1-1; the TCRdb call, TRBD1, lacks DNA for checking. The CDR3 sequence is 12 residues long. The germline V gene encodes CDR1 KGHDR and CDR2 SFDVKD. The CDR3 spells CATSDGTGMTFF.

The gene calls are TRBV20-1 and TRBJ1-4; TCRdb returns TRBD1, unconfirmable since there is no DNA. CDR3 length equals 14 residues. Germline CDR1 DFQATT, CDR2 SNEGSKA (reference sequence). This CDR3 reads CSARVGRAGEKLFF.

The rearrangement links TRBV12-3 or TRBV12-4 to TRBJ1-3. The CDR3 runs to 14 residues. This CDR3 reads CASSFKNFGNTIYF.

This sequence joins TRBV19 and TRBJ1-2. The CDR3 extends over 12 amino acids. CDR1 and CDR2 (germline): LNHDA, SQIVND (reference sequence). This CDR3 reads CASSIGVDGYTF.

The chain employs TRBV5-1 and TRBJ1-4. The CDR3 is made up of 15 amino acids. Looked up from germline, CDR1 is SGHRS and CDR2 is YFSETQ. CDR3 sequence reads: CASSLEGAPNEKLFF.

The rearrangement links TRBV7-9 to TRBJ2-1. Germline V gene data show CDR1 as SEHNR and CDR2 as FQNEAQ (reference sequence). The CDR3 is 11 residues long. Here the CDR3 reads CASSPHNEQFF.

This chain uses TRBV3-1 with TRBJ1-5; there is no DNA to check the TCRdb D call of TRBD1. This CDR3 region has 15 residues. Germline V gene data show CDR1 as LGHDT and CDR2 as YNNKEL (reference sequence). The CDR3 reads CASSQGTGALRPQHF. The whole variable domain, remainder taken from reference TRBV3-1 and TRBJ1-5, is DTAVSQTPKYLVTQMGNDKSIKCEQNLGHDTMYWYKQDSKKFLKIMFSYNNKELIINETVPNRFSPKSPDKAHLNLHINSLELGDSAVYFCASSQGTGALRPQHFGDGTRLSIL.

V and J are TRBV25-1 and TRBJ2-1; TCRdb's D call, TRBD1, is unchecked because there is no DNA. The CDR3 extends over 17 amino acids. Germline loops: CDR1 MGHDK, CDR2 SYGVNS. The CDR3 reads CASSDPRGLSSYNEQFF.

The V gene is TRBV3-1, the J gene TRBJ2-7; there is no DNA to check the TCRdb D call of TRBD2. Germline V CDR1 and CDR2: LGHDT, YNNKEL (reference sequence). The CDR3 is 14 residues long. The CDR3 reads CASSQKTLAVEQYF.

The chain employs TRBV7-4 and TRBJ1-1. CDR1 and CDR2 (germline): SGHVT, SQSDAQ. CDR3 length: 15 residues. The CDR3 protein is CASSLSWGGDPEAFF.

The V and J genes are TRBV5-1 and TRBJ2-7; TCRdb's D call of TRBD2 is untestable without DNA. Per germline, CDR1 SGHRS and CDR2 YFSETQ. This CDR3 region has 14 residues. The CDR3 protein is CASRSGLAAYEQYF.

This chain connects TRBV6-1 to TRBJ1-3; TCRdb returns TRBD1, unconfirmable since there is no DNA. Looked up from germline, CDR1 is MNHNS and CDR2 is SASEGT. This CDR3 has 14 amino acids. CDR3 residues: CASRGGTALHTIYF.

The genes are TRBV7-9 and TRBJ1-1. This CDR3 region has 12 residues. Per germline, CDR1 SEHNR and CDR2 FQNEAQ (reference sequence). This CDR3 is CASSSAGSVAFF.

V is TRBV4-3 and J is TRBJ2-1; the TRBD1 assignment by TCRdb is unverifiable without DNA. CDR1 LGHNA and CDR2 YSLEER come from the germline V gene. This CDR3 comprises 16 residues. CDR3 amino acids: CASSQDRGGAHNEQFF.

V is TRBV18 and J is TRBJ2-5; TCRdb reports TRBD1, a call that lacks DNA to check it against. The CDR3 loop spans 16 amino acids. Germline V lookup: CDR1 KGHSH, CDR2 LQKENI. The CDR3 is CASSPLGRAIQETQYF.

The V and J genes are TRBV20-1 and TRBJ2-3; TCRdb returns TRBD1, unconfirmable since there is no DNA. The CDR3 runs 15 residues. The germline CDR1 and CDR2 sequences are DFQATT and SNEGSKA (reference sequence). The CDR3 sequence is CSASGRDKGTDTQYF.

This chain joins TRBV12-3 or TRBV12-4 and TRBJ2-5; TCRdb's D call of TRBD2 is untestable without DNA. The CDR3 is 16 amino acids. This CDR3 is CASSFFSSGRQETQYF.

The CDR3 region is CASSRRGSPLHTDTQYF. The chain couples TRBV12-3 or TRBV12-4 to TRBJ2-3. The CDR3 covers 17 residues.

The chain uses TRBV3-1 and TRBJ2-5; TCRdb names TRBD1, which stays unverified in the absence of DNA. There are 16 residues in the CDR3. Looked up from germline, CDR1 is LGHDT and CDR2 is YNNKEL (reference sequence). The CDR3 reads CASSQDVGVSGKTQYF.

The J gene is TRBJ2-1, the V gene TRBV10-3; absent DNA, TCRdb's TRBD2 call cannot be checked. Per germline, CDR1 ENHRY and CDR2 SYGVKD. The CDR3 has 16 residues. The CDR3 loop is CAISKLAGQTVDEQFF.

The chain recombines TRBV6-6 with TRBJ2-7. There are 12 residues in the CDR3. Germline V gene data show CDR1 as MNHNY and CDR2 as SVGAGI (reference sequence). The CDR3 loop reads CASSYMTYEQYF.

The chain employs TRBV12-3 or TRBV12-4 and TRBJ2-5; absent DNA, TCRdb's TRBD2 call cannot be checked. The CDR3 totals 15 residues. CDR3 residues: CASSFGSGRQETQYF.

The rearrangement uses TRBV4-2 and TRBJ2-7; TCRdb calls TRBD2, which cannot be checked without DNA. Germline lookup yields CDR1 LGHNA and CDR2 YNFKEQ. CDR3 length: 17 amino acids. CDR3 residues: CASSQESLAGSSYEQYF.

The V and J genes are TRBV7-8 and TRBJ1-1. The CDR3 runs to 14 residues. The germline gives CDR1 SGHVS, CDR2 FQNEAQ. CDR3: CASSLVRLNTEAFF.

The rearrangement uses TRBV6-2 or TRBV6-3 and TRBJ2-1; TCRdb gives TRBD2 as the D gene, but with no DNA this cannot be confirmed. The CDR3 totals 13 residues. Germline V CDR1 and CDR2: MNHEY, SVGEGT. The CDR3 is CASSLASVNEQFF.

V usage is TRBV5-1 and J usage is TRBJ2-3. This CDR3 is 14 amino acids long. The germline V gene encodes CDR1 SGHRS and CDR2 YFSETQ. The chain's CDR3 is CASSAIPSTDTQYF.

The rearrangement links TRBV10-3 to TRBJ2-1; the D call of TRBD1 rests on TCRdb alone, since no DNA is present to check it. CDR1 is ENHRY, CDR2 SYGVKD, per germline. The CDR3 runs to 15 residues. CDR3 residues: CAISWDGPTHNEQFF.

This chain links TRBV6-5 with TRBJ1-6; without DNA, the TCRdb call of TRBD1 cannot be checked. The germline V gene encodes CDR1 MNHEY and CDR2 SVGAGI. The CDR3 is 16 residues long. CDR3 protein: CASSSGTGGARSPLHF.

The chain couples TRBV7-9 to TRBJ2-5; TCRdb proposes TRBD1, but this gene call is untestable without DNA. The CDR3 runs to 16 residues. Germline CDR1 and CDR2: SEHNR and FQNEAQ (reference sequence). CDR3 sequence reads: CASSYRRTGGRETQYF.

The V gene is TRBV6-5, the J gene TRBJ1-6; the TRBD1 assignment by TCRdb is unverifiable without DNA. Germline CDR1 MNHEY, CDR2 SVGAGI. The CDR3 is 16 amino acids. The CDR3 loop is CASSLGQVSYNSPLHF.

This chain joins TRBV27 and TRBJ1-5. The germline CDR1 and CDR2 sequences are MNHEY and SMNVEV (reference sequence). The CDR3 is made up of 15 amino acids. This CDR3 is CASAAGRTLRTPQHF.